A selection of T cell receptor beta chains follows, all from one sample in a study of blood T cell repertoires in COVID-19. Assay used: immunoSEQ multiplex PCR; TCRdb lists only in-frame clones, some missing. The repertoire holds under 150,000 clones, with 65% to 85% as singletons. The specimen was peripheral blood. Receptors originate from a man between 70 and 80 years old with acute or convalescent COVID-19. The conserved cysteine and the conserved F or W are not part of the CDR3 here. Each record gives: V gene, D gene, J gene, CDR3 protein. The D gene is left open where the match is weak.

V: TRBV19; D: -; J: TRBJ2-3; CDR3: ASNFRGWGTDTQY
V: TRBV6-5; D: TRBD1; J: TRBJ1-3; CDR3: ASRRQGEENTIY
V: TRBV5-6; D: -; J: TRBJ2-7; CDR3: ASSLRGIAREQY
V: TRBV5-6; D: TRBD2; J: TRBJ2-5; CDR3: ASSFTGGWETQY
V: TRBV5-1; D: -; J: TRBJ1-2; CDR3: ASSLGEQGIYT
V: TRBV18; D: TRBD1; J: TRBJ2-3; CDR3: ASSPTSGTGRDTQY
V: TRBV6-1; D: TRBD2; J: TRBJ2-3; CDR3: ASSDWASGGTDTQY
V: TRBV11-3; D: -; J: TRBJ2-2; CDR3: ASSLDRAGELF
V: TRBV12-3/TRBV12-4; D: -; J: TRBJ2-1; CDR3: ASSVGGTRQF
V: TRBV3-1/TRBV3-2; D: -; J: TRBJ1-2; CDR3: ASSQGEAYGYT
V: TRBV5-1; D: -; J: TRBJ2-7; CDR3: ASSLGDTAYEQY
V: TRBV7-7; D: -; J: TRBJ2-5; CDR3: ASSQAGGTQY
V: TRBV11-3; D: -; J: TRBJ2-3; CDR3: ASSWNGLSTDTQY
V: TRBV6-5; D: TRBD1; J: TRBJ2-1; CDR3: ASRGTGWEQF
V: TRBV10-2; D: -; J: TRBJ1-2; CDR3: ASSPDSLYGYT
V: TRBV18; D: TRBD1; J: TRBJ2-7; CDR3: ASSPPNRDRAGEQY
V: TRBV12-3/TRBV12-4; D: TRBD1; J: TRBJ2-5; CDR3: ASSLSSQQGQY
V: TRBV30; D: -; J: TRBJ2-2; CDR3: AWGDITGELF
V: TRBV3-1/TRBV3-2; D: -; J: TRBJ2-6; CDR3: ASSHRIPGANVLT
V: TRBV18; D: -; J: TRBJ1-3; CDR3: ASSEQRGPGNTIY
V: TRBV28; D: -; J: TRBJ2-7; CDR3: ASSFPDVWGASYEQY
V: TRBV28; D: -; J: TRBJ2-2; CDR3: ASSSQGKLF
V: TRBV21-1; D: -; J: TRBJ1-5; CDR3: ASSKNITSQPQH
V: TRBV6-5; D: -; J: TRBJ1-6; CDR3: ASRPYIARTPLH
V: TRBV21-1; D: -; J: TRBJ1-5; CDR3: ASSPYRRESYSNQPQH
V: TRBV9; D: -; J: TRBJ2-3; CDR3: ASSVAGRADTQY
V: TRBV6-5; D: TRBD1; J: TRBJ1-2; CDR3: ASTPRTGQNYGYT
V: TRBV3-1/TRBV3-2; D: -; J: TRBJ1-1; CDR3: ASSQDWGDLAGAF
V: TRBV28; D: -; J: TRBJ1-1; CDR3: ASSLKSGPAF
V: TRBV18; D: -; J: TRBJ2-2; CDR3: ASSPVAGSGELF
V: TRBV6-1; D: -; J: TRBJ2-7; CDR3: ASSEGQTYYEQY
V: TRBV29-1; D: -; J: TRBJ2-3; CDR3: SVALLRDNQPDTQY
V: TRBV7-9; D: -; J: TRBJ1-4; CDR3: ASSLPAGFNEKLF
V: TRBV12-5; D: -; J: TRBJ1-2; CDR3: ASGVGDTNYGYT
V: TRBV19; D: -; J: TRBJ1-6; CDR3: ASSETRGLISPLH
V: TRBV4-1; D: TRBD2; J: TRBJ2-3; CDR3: ASSHPGLAVVGKSTDTQY
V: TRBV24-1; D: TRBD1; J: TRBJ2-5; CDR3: ATSDLGQNVETQY
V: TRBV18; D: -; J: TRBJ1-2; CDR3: ASSPRRDSNYGYT
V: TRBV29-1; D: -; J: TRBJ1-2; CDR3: SVEDADSYGYT
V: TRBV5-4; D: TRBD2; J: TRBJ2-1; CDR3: ASSLGTSGGDEQF
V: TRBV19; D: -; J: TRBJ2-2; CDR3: ASSRGAGELF
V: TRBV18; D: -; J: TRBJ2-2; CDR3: ASSPPWQVANTGELF
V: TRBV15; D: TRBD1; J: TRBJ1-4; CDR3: ATSRRRYGTGLNEKLF
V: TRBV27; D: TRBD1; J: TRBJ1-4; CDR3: ASSPLTGTGSEKLF
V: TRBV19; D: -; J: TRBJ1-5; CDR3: ASSIMRAASRHQNQPQH
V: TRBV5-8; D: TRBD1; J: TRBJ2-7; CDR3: ASSRFRTGVTNEQY
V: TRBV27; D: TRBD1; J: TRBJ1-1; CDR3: ASSLIGAGGKNTEAF
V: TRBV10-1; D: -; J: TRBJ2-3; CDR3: ASSEWEDGSTDTQY
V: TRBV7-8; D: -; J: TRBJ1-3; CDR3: ASSPRDYGNTIY
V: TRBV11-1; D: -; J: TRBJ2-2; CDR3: ASSLGQAGELF
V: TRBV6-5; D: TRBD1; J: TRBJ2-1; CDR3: ASRRNRGPNEQF
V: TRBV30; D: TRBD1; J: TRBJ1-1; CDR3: AWSSGQGLTEAF
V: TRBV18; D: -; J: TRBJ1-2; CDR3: ASSPSGRANGYT
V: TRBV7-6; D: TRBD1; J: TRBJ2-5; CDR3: ASSITGGAGETQY
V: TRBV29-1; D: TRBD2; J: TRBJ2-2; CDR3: SGAGGTNTGELF